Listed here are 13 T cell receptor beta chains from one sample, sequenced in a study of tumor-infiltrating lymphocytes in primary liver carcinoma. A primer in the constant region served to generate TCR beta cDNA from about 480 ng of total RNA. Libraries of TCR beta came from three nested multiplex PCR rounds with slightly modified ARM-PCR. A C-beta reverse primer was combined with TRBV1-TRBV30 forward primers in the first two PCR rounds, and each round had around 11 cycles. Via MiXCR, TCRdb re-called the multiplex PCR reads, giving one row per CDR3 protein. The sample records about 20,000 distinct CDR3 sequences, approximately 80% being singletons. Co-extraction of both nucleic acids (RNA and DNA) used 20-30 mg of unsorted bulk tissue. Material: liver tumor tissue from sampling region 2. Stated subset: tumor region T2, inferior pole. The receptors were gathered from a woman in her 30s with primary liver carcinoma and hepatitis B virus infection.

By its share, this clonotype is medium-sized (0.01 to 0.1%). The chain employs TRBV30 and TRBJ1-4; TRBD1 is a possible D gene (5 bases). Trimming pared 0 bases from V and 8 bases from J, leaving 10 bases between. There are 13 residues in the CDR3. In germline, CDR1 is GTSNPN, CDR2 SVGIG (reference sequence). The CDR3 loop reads CAWSVPGGEKLFF. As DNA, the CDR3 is TGTGCCTGGAGTGTACCCGGGGGAGAAAAACTGTTTTTT.

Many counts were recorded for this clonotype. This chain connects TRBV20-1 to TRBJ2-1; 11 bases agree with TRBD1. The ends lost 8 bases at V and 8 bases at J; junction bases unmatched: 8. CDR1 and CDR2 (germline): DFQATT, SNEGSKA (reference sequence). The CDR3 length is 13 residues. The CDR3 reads CSLDRGLEDEQFF. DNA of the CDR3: TGCAGTTTGGACAGGGGGCTGGAGGATGAGCAGTTCTTC.

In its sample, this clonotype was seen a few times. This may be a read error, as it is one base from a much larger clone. The CDR3 coding sequence is TGTGCCAACAGCTTAGCGGGGACAAAACAGTACTTC. Protein sequence: CANSLAGTKQYF. The chain couples TRBV11-3 to TRBJ2-7; 8 nucleotides match TRBD2. In germline, CDR1 is SGHNT, CDR2 YENEEA. The CDR3 extends over 12 amino acids.

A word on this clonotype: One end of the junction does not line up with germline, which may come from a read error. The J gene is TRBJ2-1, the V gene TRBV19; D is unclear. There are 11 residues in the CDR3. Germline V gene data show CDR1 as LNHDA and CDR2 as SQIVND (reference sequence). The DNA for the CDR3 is TGCGCCAGTAGTGTGGGTCATGAGCAGTTCTTC. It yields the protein CASSVGHEQFF.

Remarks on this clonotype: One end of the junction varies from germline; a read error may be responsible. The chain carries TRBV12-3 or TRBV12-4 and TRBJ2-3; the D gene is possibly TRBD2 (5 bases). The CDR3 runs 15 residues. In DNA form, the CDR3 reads TGTGCCAGCAATATTCCCCCTCCTAGCACAGATCCGCAGTATTTT. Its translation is CASNIPPPSTDPQYF.

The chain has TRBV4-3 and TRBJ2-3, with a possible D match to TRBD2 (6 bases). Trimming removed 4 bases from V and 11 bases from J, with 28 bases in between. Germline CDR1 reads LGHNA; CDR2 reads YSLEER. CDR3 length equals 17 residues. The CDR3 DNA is TGCGCCAGCAGCCGCAGCATAGGGGACCCCCCCTCCGGGAGGCAGTATTTT. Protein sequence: CASSRSIGDPPSGRQYF.

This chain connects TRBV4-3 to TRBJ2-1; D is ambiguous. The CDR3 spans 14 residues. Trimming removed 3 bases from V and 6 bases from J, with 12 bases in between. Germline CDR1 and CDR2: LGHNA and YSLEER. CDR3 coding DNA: TGCGCCAGCAGCCACATAGATTTGGCCAATGAGCAGTTCTTC. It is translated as CASSHIDLANEQFF.

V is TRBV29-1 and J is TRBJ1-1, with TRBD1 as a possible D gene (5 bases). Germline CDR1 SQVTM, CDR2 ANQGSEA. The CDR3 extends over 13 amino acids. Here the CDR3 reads CDVCDGAFPEAFF. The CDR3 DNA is TGCGACGTATGTGACGGGGCGTTCCCTGAAGCTTTCTTT.

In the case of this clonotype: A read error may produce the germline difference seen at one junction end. CDR3 region: CVSIQEHLVQGGPREQYF. The DNA for the CDR3 is TGTGTCAGCATCCAGGAACACCTAGTACAGGGGGGACCGCGCGAGCAGTACTTC. The chain has TRBV4-2 and TRBJ2-7; 8 bases are shared with TRBD1. From germline, CDR1 is LGHNA and CDR2 YNFKEQ. This CDR3 contains 18 residues.

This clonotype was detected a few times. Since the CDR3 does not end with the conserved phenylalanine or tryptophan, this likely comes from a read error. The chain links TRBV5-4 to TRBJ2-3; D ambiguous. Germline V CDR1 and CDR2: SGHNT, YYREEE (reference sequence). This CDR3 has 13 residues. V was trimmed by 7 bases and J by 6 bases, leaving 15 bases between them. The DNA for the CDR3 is TGTGCCAGCGGTCCGAGGTTGGGGGATACGCAGTATTAT. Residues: CASGPRLGDTQYY.

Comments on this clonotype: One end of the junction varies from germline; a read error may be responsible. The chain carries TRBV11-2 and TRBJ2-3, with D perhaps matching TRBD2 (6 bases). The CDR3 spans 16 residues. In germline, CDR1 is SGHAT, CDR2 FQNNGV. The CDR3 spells CACSRREDLSTDTQYF. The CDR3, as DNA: TGTGCCTGCAGTCGCAGGGAGGACCTAAGCACAGATACGCAGTATTTT.

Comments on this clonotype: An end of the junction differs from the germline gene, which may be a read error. The CDR3 sequence: CASNHTEFVNEHFF. The CDR3 DNA reads TGCGCCAGCAACCACACAGAGTTTGTCAATGAGCATTTCTTC. The chain combines TRBV4-3 with TRBJ2-1; the D is unclear. This CDR3 has 14 residues. Looked up from germline, CDR1 is LGHNA and CDR2 is YSLEER.

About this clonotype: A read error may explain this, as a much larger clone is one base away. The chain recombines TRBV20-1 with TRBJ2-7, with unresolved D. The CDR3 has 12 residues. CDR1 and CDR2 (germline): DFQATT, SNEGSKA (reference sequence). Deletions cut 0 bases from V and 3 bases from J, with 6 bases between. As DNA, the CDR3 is TGCAGTGCTAGAGATCAGGACTACGAGCAGTACTTC. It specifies CSARDQDYEQYF.